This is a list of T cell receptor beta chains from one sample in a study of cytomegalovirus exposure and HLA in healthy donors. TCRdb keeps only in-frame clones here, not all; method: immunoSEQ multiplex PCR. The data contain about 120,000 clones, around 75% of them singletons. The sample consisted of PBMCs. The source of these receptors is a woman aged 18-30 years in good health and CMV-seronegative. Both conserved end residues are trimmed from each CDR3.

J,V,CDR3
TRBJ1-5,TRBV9,ASSENRDSNQPQH
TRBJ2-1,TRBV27,ATRYRQGYYNEQF
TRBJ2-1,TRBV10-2,ASSDIRAYNEQF
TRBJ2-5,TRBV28,ASSLYSQETQY
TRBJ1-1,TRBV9,ASSVGRGGTEAF
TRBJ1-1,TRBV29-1,SALDPGAEAF
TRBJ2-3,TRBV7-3,ASSLRAQGGAQY
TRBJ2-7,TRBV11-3,ASSLVPSGGIREQY
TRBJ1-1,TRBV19,ASAGTQGSEAF
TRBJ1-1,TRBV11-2,ASSPERSTEAF
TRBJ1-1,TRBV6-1,ASSEPPGQGAVATEAF
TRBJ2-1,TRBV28,ASSVRGRGHNEQF
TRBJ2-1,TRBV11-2,ASSLVLHNEQF
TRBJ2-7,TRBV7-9,ASSPYGEGYEQY
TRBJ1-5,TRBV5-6,ASSATGTGGAGQPQH
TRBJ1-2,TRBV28,ASRSAALGSGYGYT
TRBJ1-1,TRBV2,ASRPGMVNTEAF
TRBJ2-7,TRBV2,ASSDKTATYEQY
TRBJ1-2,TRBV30,AGPDRGGYGYT
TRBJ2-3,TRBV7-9,ASSPNTGTSSRTQY
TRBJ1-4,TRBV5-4,ASSPGGVLHEKLF
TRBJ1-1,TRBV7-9,ASSLGYGPDEAF
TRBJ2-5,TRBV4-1,ASSYSGSQETQY
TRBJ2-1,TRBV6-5,ASSYSGQGAEQF
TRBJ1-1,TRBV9,ASSTEGQGFGEAF
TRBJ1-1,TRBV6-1,ASIPRTGWNTEAF
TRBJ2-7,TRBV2,ASGSGQLYEQY
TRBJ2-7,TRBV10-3,ANSDRGYEQY
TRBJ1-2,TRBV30,AWSVGAVSYGYT
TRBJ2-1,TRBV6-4,ASSKTGGPRNEQF
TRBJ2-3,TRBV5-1,ASSFGGGADTQY
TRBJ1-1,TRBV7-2,ASSVGQLNTEAF
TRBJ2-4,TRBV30,AFGSLAKNIQY
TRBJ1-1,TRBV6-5,ASSYFRGEGTEAF
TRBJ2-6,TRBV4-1,ASSYQTSGSSGANVLT
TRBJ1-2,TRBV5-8,ASTLDRNYGYT
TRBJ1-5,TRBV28,ASRPDRNQPQH
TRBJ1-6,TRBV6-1,ASREVGQGNSPLH
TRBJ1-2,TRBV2,ASTPGRGGGGVYT
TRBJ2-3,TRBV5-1,ASSTWTSGGLSDTQY
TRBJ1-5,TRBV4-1,ASSHPPGTPGDHSNQPQH
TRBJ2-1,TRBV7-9,ASSLHSGGRNEQF
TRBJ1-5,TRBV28,ASSLPQGMGNQPQH
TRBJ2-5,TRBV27,ASSRSGLAQETQY
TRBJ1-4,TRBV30,AWSIRQGGTEKLF
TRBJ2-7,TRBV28,ASTRGEQY
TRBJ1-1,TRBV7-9,ASSPLATEAF
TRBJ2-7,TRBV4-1,ASSQVTGEQDEQY
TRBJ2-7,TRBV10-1,ASSVGTTGIIH
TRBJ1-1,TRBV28,ASSFAGSHTEAF
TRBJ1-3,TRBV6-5,ASSYQGISGNTIY
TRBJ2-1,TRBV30,AWGGTGTVFNEQF
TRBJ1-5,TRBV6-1,ASSEEVGGSNQPQH